Presented here are 31 T cell receptor beta chains from one specimen sequenced in a study of T cells after yellow fever vaccination. MiXCR, applied by TCRdb to the 5' RACE reads, yields one record per CDR3 protein. The sample includes about 260,000 distinct CDR3 sequences, over 10% of them seen just once. Specimen: CD4+ T cells sorted from PBMCs, collected 45 days after the yellow fever booster vaccination. The receptors were sampled from a young man who received the YFV17D yellow fever vaccine.

The chain combines TRBV7-2 with TRBJ2-7, with 7 bases lining up with TRBD1. The CDR3 is made up of 14 amino acids. After removal of 5 bases from V and 3 bases from J, the junction contained 7 bases not matched to a gene. Germline V gene lookup returns CDR1 SGHTA and CDR2 FQGNSA. The CDR3 region is CASSHRAGGYEQYF. As DNA, the CDR3 is TGTGCCAGCAGCCATCGAGCAGGGGGCTACGAGCAGTACTTC.

This clonotype turned up a few times. This rearrangement joins TRBV9 to TRBJ1-6; maybe TRBD1 (6 bases). Germline V lookup: CDR1 SGDLS, CDR2 YYNGEE. Deletions cut 0 bases from V and 8 bases from J, with 12 bases between. The CDR3 runs to 15 residues. The CDR3 reads CASSVGGGRDSPLHF. For the CDR3, the DNA is TGTGCCAGCAGCGTAGGAGGGGGGCGCGATTCACCCCTCCACTTT.

This clonotype occurred a few times. V and J are TRBV5-1 and TRBJ2-3, with D perhaps TRBD2 (6 bases). Germline CDR1 SGHRS, CDR2 YFSETQ. Trimming pared 3 bases from V and 4 bases from J, leaving 9 bases between. CDR3 length equals 13 residues. CDR3 DNA sequence: TGCGCCAGCAGCTCGGGAGCGGCAGATACGCAGTATTTT. Amino acids: CASSSGAADTQYF.

V is TRBV5-6 and J is TRBJ2-5; no definite D call. CDR1 and CDR2 (germline): SGHDT, YYEEEE. The CDR3 consists of 12 residues. The germline V and J ends were trimmed by 4 bases and 1 base, with 5 bases remaining between them. In nucleotides, the CDR3 is TGTGCCAGCAGCCTTCCCCAAGAGACCCAGTACTTC. Translated: CASSLPQETQYF. The entire variable domain, with the rest obtained from reference TRBV5-6 and TRBJ2-5, is as follows: DAGVTQSPTHLIKTRGQQVTLRCSPKSGHDTVSWYQQALGQGPQFIFQYYEEEERQRGNFPDRFSGHQFPNYSSELNVNALLLGDSALYLCASSLPQETQYFGPGTRLLVL.

Only a few counts were recorded for this clonotype. The chain combines TRBV7-9 with TRBJ1-4; D not certain. V was trimmed by 3 bases and J by 10 bases, leaving 6 bases between them. Germline CDR1 and CDR2: SEHNR and FQNEAQ (reference sequence). CDR3 size: 11 residues. The CDR3 sequence: CASSFEGKLFF. CDR3 in DNA: TGTGCCAGCAGCTTTGAGGGAAAACTGTTTTTT.

This clonotype occurred many times. The rearrangement uses TRBV18 and TRBJ2-5; D gene ambiguous. The CDR3 contains 9 residues. Trimming stripped 10 bases from V and 0 bases from J, with 0 bases between. The germline CDR1 and CDR2 sequences are KGHSH and LQKENI. This CDR3 reads CANQETQYF. Here the CDR3 DNA reads TGTGCCAACCAAGAGACCCAGTACTTC.

This clonotype was recorded at least ten times. This chain links TRBV12-3 or TRBV12-4 with TRBJ2-5; no clear D. The V end was cut by 1 base, the J end by 1 base, with 7 bases between. The CDR3 length is 14 residues. CDR3 bases: TGTGCCAGCAGTTTAGGTCAGCCCCAAGAGACCCAGTACTTC. It is translated as CASSLGQPQETQYF.

The CDR3 region has the DNA TGCAGTGCAGCTAGACAGGATCAGTACTTC. This sequence encodes CSAARQDQYF. The chain recombines TRBV20-1 with TRBJ2-4; TRBD1 is a possible D gene (6 bases). V lost 6 bases, J lost 12 bases, and 12 bases lay in between. Per the germline V gene, CDR1 is DFQATT and CDR2 is SNEGSKA (reference sequence). CDR3 length: 10 residues.

This clonotype was detected a few times. The rearrangement uses TRBV15 and TRBJ2-5; TRBD2 might be the D (6 bases). CDR3 length: 15 residues. The V gene's germline CDR1 is LNHNV and CDR2 YYDKDF (reference sequence). V lost 0 bases, J lost 5 bases, and 13 bases lay in between. In DNA form, the CDR3 reads TGTGCCACCAGCAGAGATCCCCGGGGGTCCGAGACCCAGTACTTC. Its protein is CATSRDPRGSETQYF.

V and J are TRBV7-8 and TRBJ2-7; unclear D gene. The V end lost 8 bases, the J end lost 0 bases, and 14 bases lay between the germline ends. The CDR3 is 14 amino acids. Per the germline V gene, CDR1 is SGHVS and CDR2 is FQNEAQ. CDR3 amino acids: CASGPVRSSYEQYF. In DNA form, the CDR3 reads TGTGCCAGCGGCCCTGTCAGGAGCTCCTACGAGCAGTACTTC.

The J gene is TRBJ1-5, the V gene TRBV20-1, with 11 bases matching TRBD1. Germline-derived CDR1 and CDR2 are DFQATT and SNEGSKA (reference sequence). The CDR3 loop spans 13 amino acids. The trim removed 6 bases at V and 6 bases at J, leaving 4 bases unmatched. CDR3: CSAWTGGIQPQHF. CDR3 DNA sequence: TGCAGTGCCTGGACAGGGGGCATTCAGCCCCAGCATTTT.

The rearrangement uses TRBV18 and TRBJ2-5, with no clear D. The germline V gene has CDR1 KGHSH and CDR2 LQKENI. The CDR3 has 13 residues. V lost 3 bases, J lost 4 bases, and 9 bases lay in between. This CDR3 is CASSPLLAETQYF. CDR3 coding DNA: TGTGCCAGCTCACCCCTATTAGCAGAGACCCAGTACTTC.

This clonotype was counted between two and nine times. CDR3 sequence: CASMFAGGSQDTQYF. For the CDR3, the DNA is TGTGCCAGCATGTTCGCGGGGGGTTCCCAAGATACGCAGTATTTT. This chain joins TRBV6-5 and TRBJ2-3; the match to TRBD2 covers 8 bases. The CDR3 runs 15 residues. Germline values: CDR1 MNHEY, CDR2 SVGAGI. The V gene end was trimmed by 7 bases and the J gene end by 5 bases; junction bases not matched to a gene: 11.

This clonotype was seen a few times. The chain has TRBV15 and TRBJ1-3; D uncertain. Germline V gene lookup returns CDR1 LNHNV and CDR2 YYDKDF (reference sequence). CDR3 length equals 15 residues. V lost 2 bases and J lost 5, with 13 bases in between. The CDR3 protein is CATSRQETLRNTIYF. CDR3 coding DNA: TGTGCCACCAGCAGACAGGAGACTCTTCGAAACACCATATATTTT. Combining the CDR3 with reference TRBV15 and TRBJ1-3 gives the whole variable domain DAMVIQNPRYQVTQFGKPVTLSCSQTLNHNVMYWYQQKSSQAPKLLFHYYDKDFNNEADTPDNFQSRRPNTSFCFLDIRSPGLGDTAMYLCATSRQETLRNTIYFGEGSWLTVV.

The J gene is TRBJ2-3, the V gene TRBV5-1; weak D call: TRBD1 (6 bases). The CDR3 loop spans 14 amino acids. Trimming shortened V by 4 bases and J by 5 bases, and 14 bases separated the two germline ends. Looked up from germline, CDR1 is SGHRS and CDR2 is YFSETQ. The CDR3, as DNA: TGCGCCAGCAGCCCTGGGGGCTTCAGAGATACGCAGTATTTT. This gives the protein CASSPGGFRDTQYF.

The chain carries TRBV10-2 and TRBJ2-5; the D gene is possibly TRBD2 (5 bases). The germline V gene encodes CDR1 WSHSY and CDR2 SAAADI. There are 14 residues in the CDR3. Trimming took off 2 bases at V and 0 bases at J, with 7 bases between the two ends. The CDR3 nucleotides are TGCGCCAGCAGTGAGGTGACTAACCAAGAGACCCAGTACTTC. Translated, it gives CASSEVTNQETQYF.

This chain connects TRBV29-1 to TRBJ2-7, with D perhaps assigned TRBD1 or TRBD2 (5 bases each). V lost 4 bases and J lost 2, with 12 bases in between. Looked up from germline, CDR1 is SQVTM and CDR2 is ANQGSEA. The CDR3 loop spans 13 amino acids. The CDR3 reads CSVVGRGAYEQYF. In DNA, the CDR3 is TGCAGCGTTGTAGGAAGGGGAGCCTACGAGCAGTACTTC.

This clonotype was observed a few times. The V call is TRBV7-8, the J call TRBJ1-5; 7 positions agree with TRBD1. Germline-derived CDR1 and CDR2 are SGHVS and FQNEAQ. The trim removed 4 bases at V and 7 bases at J, leaving 7 bases unmatched. The CDR3 totals 14 residues. CDR3: CASSSGDRAQPQHF. The CDR3 DNA is TGTGCCAGCAGCTCCGGAGACAGGGCCCAGCCCCAGCATTTT.

There are a few counts of this clonotype. This chain connects TRBV11-2 to TRBJ2-3; tentatively, D is TRBD2 (5 bases). This CDR3 has 19 residues. Germline assignment: CDR1 SGHAT and CDR2 FQNNGV. Trimming pared 1 base from V and 2 bases from J, leaving 22 bases between. CDR3: CASSLVLTGGTLHTDTQYF. CDR3 sequence (DNA): TGTGCCAGCAGCTTAGTCCTCACCGGAGGAACCCTTCACACAGATACGCAGTATTTT. The whole variable domain, filled in from reference TRBV11-2 and TRBJ2-3, reads EAGVAQSPRYKIIEKRQSVAFWCNPISGHATLYWYQQILGQGPKLLIQFQNNGVVDDSQLPKDRFSAERLKGVDSTLKIQPAKLEDSAVYLCASSLVLTGGTLHTDTQYFGPGTRLTVL.

This clonotype was detected only a few times. CDR3 nucleotides: TGTGCCAGCAGTTACGGGGGCTACACCTTC. Protein: CASSYGGYTF. V and J are TRBV6-6 and TRBJ1-2; no clear D gene. Germline V gives CDR1 MNHNY, CDR2 SVGAGI (reference sequence). The CDR3 runs 10 residues. V lost 2 bases to trimming and J lost 8 bases, with 3 bases between them.

This clonotype was found a few times. The rearrangement joins TRBV20-1 to TRBJ2-3, with D possibly TRBD2 on 6 matching bases. Germline V gives CDR1 DFQATT, CDR2 SNEGSKA (reference sequence). The CDR3 runs to 13 residues. Trimming left V 6 bases short and J 4 bases short, with 14 bases between. CDR3 sequence (DNA): TGCAGTGCGCCGTCACTAGCTTCAGATACGCAGTATTTT. It encodes CSAPSLASDTQYF.

The chain employs TRBV2 and TRBJ2-2; D assignment may be TRBD1 or TRBD2 (5 bases each). V was cut by 11 bases and J by 0 bases, with 13 bases left in between. The CDR3 totals 14 residues. Germline loops: CDR1 SNHLY, CDR2 FYNNEI. The CDR3 bases are TGTGCCGCTCGGGACCGAACGAACACCGGGGAGCTGTTTTTT. Translating it yields CAARDRTNTGELFF.

The chain is built from TRBV7-2 and TRBJ2-3, with D possibly TRBD1 on 5 matching bases. This CDR3 spans 14 amino acids. The ends were cut back, 2 bases at V and 6 bases at J, with 12 bases in the middle. Looked up from germline, CDR1 is SGHTA and CDR2 is FQGNSA. The CDR3 region is CASSLLPRGDTQYF. In nucleotides, the CDR3 is TGTGCCAGCAGCTTACTCCCTAGGGGTGATACGCAGTATTTT.

This clonotype was counted ten times or more. The rearrangement uses TRBV7-2 and TRBJ2-5; D not certain. Trimming left V 2 bases short and J 7 bases short, with 8 bases between. The V gene's germline CDR1 is SGHTA and CDR2 FQGNSA. This CDR3 is 12 amino acids long. The CDR3 bases are TGTGCCAGCAGCTTAATCCTGGGGACCCAGTACTTC. Translating it yields CASSLILGTQYF.

The J gene is TRBJ2-1, the V gene TRBV29-1; D is unclear. V was shortened by 6 bases and J by 0 bases, with 6 bases between the two germline ends. The germline gives CDR1 SQVTM, CDR2 ANQGSEA. The CDR3 runs 12 residues. The CDR3 sequence: CSVDPSYNEQFF. The CDR3 DNA follows: TGCAGCGTCGACCCCTCCTACAATGAGCAGTTCTTC.

The CDR3 nucleotides are TGTGCCAGCAGCTTGGGAAGGGGGGCGTCCAATGAGCAGTTCTTC. Its translation is CASSLGRGASNEQFF. The chain combines TRBV7-9 with TRBJ2-1; either TRBD1 or TRBD2 may fit D (6 bases each). This CDR3 comprises 15 residues. V lost 3 bases and J 6 bases, leaving 15 bases between the germline ends. Germline V lookup: CDR1 SEHNR, CDR2 FQNEAQ (reference sequence). Full variable domain (remainder filled in from reference TRBV7-9 and TRBJ2-1): DTGVSQNPRHKITKRGQNVTFRCDPISEHNRLYWYRQTLGQGPEFLTYFQNEAQLEKSRLLSDRFSAERPKGSFSTLEIQRTEQGDSAMYLCASSLGRGASNEQFFGPGTRLTVL.

This clonotype has more than one count but fewer than ten. The V gene is TRBV7-3, the J gene TRBJ2-1, with TRBD1 identical over 8 bases. The CDR3 is 14 residues long. Germline V gene lookup returns CDR1 SGHTA and CDR2 FQGTGA. The trim removed 1 base at V and 10 bases at J, leaving 6 bases unmatched. The CDR3, as DNA: TGTGCCAGCAGCTTAAACCCGACAGGGGACGAGCAGTTCTTC. The encoded protein is CASSLNPTGDEQFF. Supplemented by reference TRBV7-3 and TRBJ2-1, the full variable domain reads GAGVSQTPSNKVTEKGKYVELRCDPISGHTALYWYRQSLGQGPEFLIYFQGTGAADDSGLPNDRFFAVRPEGSVSTLKIQRTERGDSAVYLCASSLNPTGDEQFFGPGTRLTVL.

This clonotype was seen a handful of times. The CDR3 DNA follows: TGTGCCAGCAGTTTGTTGGGGCAGGGACCCTACGAGCAGTACTTC. Translated, it gives CASSLLGQGPYEQYF. This chain uses TRBV12-3 or TRBV12-4 with TRBJ2-7; D is tentatively TRBD1 or TRBD2 (5 bases each). The length of the CDR3 is 15 residues. V shed 3 bases and J shed 2 bases, with 14 bases lying between them.

This chain joins TRBV14 and TRBJ1-3; D unclear. The V and J ends lost 1 base and 0 bases respectively, with 16 bases between them. The germline CDR1 and CDR2 sequences are SGHDN and FVKESK. CDR3 size: 18 residues. CDR3 DNA sequence: TGTGCCAGCAGCCAAGGACCCGCGGGAACCCGCTCTGGAAACACCATATATTTT. This gives the protein CASSQGPAGTRSGNTIYF. Using reference TRBV14 and TRBJ1-3 for the parts outside the CDR3, the full variable domain is EAGVTQFPSHSVIEKGQTVTLRCDPISGHDNLYWYRRVMGKEIKFLLHFVKESKQDESGMPNNRFLAERTGGTYSTLKVQPAELEDSGVYFCASSQGPAGTRSGNTIYFGEGSWLTVV.

This clonotype was seen a few times. The chain carries TRBV2 and TRBJ2-7, with 10 bases lining up with TRBD2. The CDR3 length is 14 residues. V lost 4 bases and J lost 7; bases outside the gene matches: 7. Germline V gene sequence: CDR1 SNHLY, CDR2 FYNNEI. Here the CDR3 reads CASSGLAGGGEQYF. The CDR3 bases are TGTGCCAGCAGTGGGTTAGCGGGAGGTGGAGAGCAGTACTTC.

This clonotype came up a few times. The chain combines TRBV5-1 with TRBJ2-1; D possibly matches TRBD1 or TRBD2 (5 bases each). V lost 0 bases and J 6 bases, leaving 10 bases between the germline ends. Germline V CDR1 and CDR2: SGHRS, YFSETQ. CDR3 length equals 14 residues. CDR3 sequence: CASSLGAGSNEQFF. The CDR3, as DNA: TGCGCCAGCAGCTTGGGAGCAGGGAGCAATGAGCAGTTCTTC.